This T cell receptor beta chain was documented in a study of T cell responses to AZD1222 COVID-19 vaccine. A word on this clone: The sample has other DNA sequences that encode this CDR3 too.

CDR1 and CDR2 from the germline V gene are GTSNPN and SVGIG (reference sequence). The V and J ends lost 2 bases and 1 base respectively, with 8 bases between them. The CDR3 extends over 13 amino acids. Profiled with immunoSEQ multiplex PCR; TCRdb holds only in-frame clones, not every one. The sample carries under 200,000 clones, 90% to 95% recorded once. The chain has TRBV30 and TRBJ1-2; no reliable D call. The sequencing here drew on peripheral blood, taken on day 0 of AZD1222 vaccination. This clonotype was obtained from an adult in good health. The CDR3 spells CAWSLGINYGYTF. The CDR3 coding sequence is TGTGCCTGGAGTTTGGGAATTAACTATGGCTACACCTTC.